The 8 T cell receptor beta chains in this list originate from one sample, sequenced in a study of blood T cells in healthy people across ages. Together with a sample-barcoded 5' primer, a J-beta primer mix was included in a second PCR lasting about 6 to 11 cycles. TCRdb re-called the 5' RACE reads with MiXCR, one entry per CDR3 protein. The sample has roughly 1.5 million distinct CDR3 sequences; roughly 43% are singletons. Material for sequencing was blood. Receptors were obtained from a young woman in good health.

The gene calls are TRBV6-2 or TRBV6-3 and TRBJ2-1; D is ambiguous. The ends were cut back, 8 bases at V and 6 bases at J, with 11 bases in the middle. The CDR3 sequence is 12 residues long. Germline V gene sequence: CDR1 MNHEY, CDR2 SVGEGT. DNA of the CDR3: TGTGCCAGCTTCCGATGGGGCAATGAGCAGTTCTTC. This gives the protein CASFRWGNEQFF.

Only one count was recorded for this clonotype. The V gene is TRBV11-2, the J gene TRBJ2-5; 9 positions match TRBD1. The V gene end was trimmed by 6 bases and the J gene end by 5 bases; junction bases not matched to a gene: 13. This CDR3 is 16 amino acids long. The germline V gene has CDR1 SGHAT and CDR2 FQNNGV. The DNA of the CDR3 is TGTGCCAGCAGGAAGAACAGGGGGCGCGCATGGGAGACCCAGTACTTC. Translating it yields CASRKNRGRAWETQYF.

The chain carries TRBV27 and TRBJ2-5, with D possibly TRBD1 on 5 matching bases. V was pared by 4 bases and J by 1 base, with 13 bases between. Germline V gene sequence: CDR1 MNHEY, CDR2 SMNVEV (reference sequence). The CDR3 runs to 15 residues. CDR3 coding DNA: TGTGCCAGCAGTTCAAAGGGCAGGGTCCAAGAGACCCAGTACTTC. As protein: CASSSKGRVQETQYF.

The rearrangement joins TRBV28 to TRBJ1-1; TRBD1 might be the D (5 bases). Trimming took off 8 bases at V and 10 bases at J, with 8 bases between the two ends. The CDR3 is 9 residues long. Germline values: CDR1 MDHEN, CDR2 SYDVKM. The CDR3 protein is CASHQGAFF. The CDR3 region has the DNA TGTGCCAGCCATCAGGGAGCTTTCTTT.

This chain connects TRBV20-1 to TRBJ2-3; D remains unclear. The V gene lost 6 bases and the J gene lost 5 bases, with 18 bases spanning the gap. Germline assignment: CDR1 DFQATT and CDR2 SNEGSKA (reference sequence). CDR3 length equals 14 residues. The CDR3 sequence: CSATSLERGDTQYF. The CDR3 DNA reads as TGCAGTGCCACCTCCCTGGAGCGCGGAGATACGCAGTATTTT.

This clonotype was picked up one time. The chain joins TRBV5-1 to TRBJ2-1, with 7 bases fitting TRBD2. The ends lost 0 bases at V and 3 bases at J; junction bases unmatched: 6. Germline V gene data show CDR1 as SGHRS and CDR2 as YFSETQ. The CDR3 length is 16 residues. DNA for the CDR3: TGCGCCAGCAGCTTGGAGGCTAGCGGAAACTACAATGAGCAGTTCTTC. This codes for CASSLEASGNYNEQFF.

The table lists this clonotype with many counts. CDR3 in DNA: TGTGCCAGCAGCACCGGGACAGGGGGCAATCAGCCCCAGCATTTT. This sequence encodes CASSTGTGGNQPQHF. V and J are TRBV7-2 and TRBJ1-5; 10 bases match TRBD1. The length of the CDR3 is 15 residues. The germline V gene has CDR1 SGHTA and CDR2 FQGNSA. J lost 2 bases, V lost 5 bases, and 3 bases had no gene match. The entire variable domain, with the rest obtained from reference TRBV7-2 and TRBJ1-5, is as follows: GAGVSQSPSNKVTEKGKDVELRCDPISGHTALYWYRQSLGQGLEFLIYFQGNSAPDKSGLPSDRFSAERTGGSVSTLTIQRTQQEDSAVYLCASSTGTGGNQPQHFGDGTRLSIL.

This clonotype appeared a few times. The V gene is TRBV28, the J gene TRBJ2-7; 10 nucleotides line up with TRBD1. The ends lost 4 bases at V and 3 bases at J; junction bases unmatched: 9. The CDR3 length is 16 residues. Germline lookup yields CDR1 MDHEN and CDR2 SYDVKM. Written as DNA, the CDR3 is TGTGCCAGCAGTTCATCCGGGACAGGGGATCGCTACGAGCAGTACTTC. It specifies CASSSSGTGDRYEQYF.